The next 20 T cell receptor beta chains were all read from a single sample in a study of PD-L1 blockade in urothelial cancer. Using immunoSEQ multiplex PCR, the repertoire was profiled, and TCRdb retains in-frame clones only, with some absent. There are about 88,000 clones in the sample; 90% to 95% occur only once, and roughly a tenth lies in the top ten. This specimen was PBMCs, taken around atezolizumab (anti-PD-L1) treatment. These receptors were collected from a man between 60 and 75 years old with urothelial cancer.

The gene calls are TRBV5-5 and TRBJ1-5; 7 bases are shared with TRBD1. Unmatched junction bases numbered 7, after V lost 3 bases and J lost 4 bases. CDR1 is SGHKS, CDR2 YYEKEE, per germline (reference sequence). This CDR3 comprises 15 residues. CDR3 region: CASSSTGVGNQPQHF. Here the CDR3 DNA reads TGTGCCAGCAGCTCCACAGGGGTCGGTAATCAGCCCCAGCATTTT.

The chain is built from TRBV4-2 and TRBJ2-7, with a weak D call TRBD2 (7 bases). From germline, CDR1 is LGHNA and CDR2 YNFKEQ. The CDR3 loop spans 16 amino acids. The V end lost 0 bases, the J end lost 2 bases, and 14 bases lay between the germline ends. CDR3 bases: TGTGCCAGCAGCCAAGATGGAGGGGGGGCCCCCTACGAGCAGTACTTC. Its protein product is CASSQDGGGAPYEQYF.

This rearrangement joins TRBV30 to TRBJ2-5; weak D call: TRBD1 (6 bases). V lost 5 bases and J 1 base, leaving 11 bases between the germline ends. From germline, CDR1 is GTSNPN and CDR2 SVGIG (reference sequence). CDR3 length: 13 amino acids. In nucleotides, the CDR3 is TGTGCCTGGGCTAGACAGGTCCAAGAGACCCAGTACTTC. The encoded protein is CAWARQVQETQYF. Full variable domain (rest looked up from reference TRBV30 and TRBJ2-5): SQTIHQWPATLVQPVGSPLSLECTVEGTSNPNLYWYRQAAGRGLQLLFYSVGIGQISSEVPQNLSASRPQDRQFILSSKKLLLSDSGFYLCAWARQVQETQYFGPGTRLLVL.

For the CDR3, the DNA is TGTGCCAGCAGCTTCGCCGGGACAGGTTACACCGGGGAGCTGTTTTTT. As protein: CASSFAGTGYTGELFF. The rearrangement links TRBV7-9 to TRBJ2-2; 8 bases map to TRBD1. This CDR3 comprises 16 residues. Looked up from germline, CDR1 is SEHNR and CDR2 is FQNEAQ (reference sequence). V was clipped by 3 bases and J by 3 bases; unmatched bases: 6.

V usage is TRBV30 and J usage is TRBJ2-1; a weak D match, TRBD2 (6 bases). V was cut by 3 bases and J by 2 bases, with 8 bases left in between. CDR1 and CDR2 from the germline V gene are GTSNPN and SVGIG (reference sequence). The CDR3 is made up of 13 amino acids. This CDR3 reads CAWRASAYNEQFF. The CDR3, as DNA: TGTGCCTGGAGGGCTAGCGCCTACAATGAGCAGTTCTTC.

J is TRBJ2-5 and V is TRBV11-2; tentative D call: TRBD2 (5 bases). The CDR3 has 15 residues. V was cut by 6 bases and J by 5 bases, with 19 bases left in between. Germline CDR1 is SGHAT and CDR2 is FQNNGV. The chain's CDR3 is CASRTSGGLGETQYF. The CDR3 DNA reads as TGTGCCAGCAGGACATCAGGCGGGCTGGGGGAGACCCAGTACTTC.

This clone was picked up one time. The V gene is TRBV5-1, the J gene TRBJ2-5; 10 nucleotides align to TRBD2. Germline lookup yields CDR1 SGHRS and CDR2 YFSETQ. The J segment lost 1 base and the V segment lost 6 bases, leaving 3 bases of the junction unmatched. The CDR3 runs to 14 residues. In DNA, the CDR3 is TGCGCCAGCAAAGCGGGAGGGTCCCAAGAGACCCAGTACTTC. The encoded protein is CASKAGGSQETQYF.

J is TRBJ1-5 and V is TRBV27; perhaps TRBD1 as D (6 bases). CDR3 length: 15 amino acids. Germline CDR1 MNHEY, CDR2 SMNVEV (reference sequence). V lost 5 bases to trimming and J lost 4 bases, with 15 bases between them. Here the CDR3 reads CASSTGSLRNQPQHF. The CDR3 DNA sequence: TGTGCCAGCAGTACAGGGAGTTTGCGGAATCAGCCCCAGCATTTT.

The rearrangement uses TRBV6-5 and TRBJ2-2; tentative D call: TRBD2 (6 bases). In germline, CDR1 is MNHEY, CDR2 SVGAGI. The CDR3 has 10 residues. V lost 10 bases to trimming and J lost 9 bases, with 9 bases between them. The CDR3 region has the DNA TGTGCCACTGGGAGGCGGGAGCTGTTTTTT. Encoded protein: CATGRRELFF.

The CDR3 protein is CASSSDGGGNQPQHF. In nucleotides, the CDR3 is TGTGCCAGCAGCTCGGACGGGGGTGGCAATCAGCCCCAGCATTTT. The gene calls are TRBV5-4 and TRBJ1-5; a possible D gene is TRBD1 (5 bases). This CDR3 is built from 15 residues. Trimming pared 3 bases from V and 2 bases from J, leaving 12 bases between. CDR1 and CDR2 (germline): SGHNT, YYREEE (reference sequence).

The chain carries TRBV9 and TRBJ2-5; 12 bases agree with TRBD1. With V trimmed by 4 bases and J by 4 bases, 5 bases remained unmatched. Germline CDR1 is SGDLS and CDR2 is YYNGEE. This CDR3 spans 15 amino acids. CDR3 DNA: TGTGCCAGCAGCCCGGGGGACAGGGGGCGAGAGACCCAGTACTTC. Its protein product is CASSPGDRGRETQYF.

This rearrangement joins TRBV10-1 to TRBJ2-7; TRBD2 matches 8 bases. V shed 8 bases and J 1 base; nucleotides not matched to a gene: 10. The CDR3 sequence is 15 residues long. Germline V gene sequence: CDR1 WNHNN, CDR2 SYGVQD (reference sequence). CDR3 sequence: CASLGGASGSYEQYF. Here the CDR3 DNA reads TGCGCCAGCCTCGGGGGGGCTAGCGGGTCCTACGAGCAGTACTTC.

The genes are TRBV7-9 and TRBJ1-2; D uncertain. V lost 2 bases and J 8 bases, leaving 18 bases between the germline ends. Germline CDR1 reads SEHNR; CDR2 reads FQNEAQ (reference sequence). The CDR3 has 15 amino acids. The CDR3 DNA is TGTGCCAGCAGCTTAACGGTGCGGGGAGGGAACGGCTACACCTTC. It codes for CASSLTVRGGNGYTF.

The chain is built from TRBV7-2 and TRBJ1-1; TRBD1 matches 7 bases. Germline V gene data show CDR1 as SGHTA and CDR2 as FQGNSA. V was pared by 2 bases and J by 5 bases, with 2 bases of the junction left unmatched. This CDR3 contains 13 residues. CDR3 sequence: CASSLHRGTEAFF. CDR3 DNA: TGTGCCAGCAGCTTACACAGGGGAACTGAAGCTTTCTTT.

The gene calls are TRBV28 and TRBJ1-5, with no clear D. The germline V gene has CDR1 MDHEN and CDR2 SYDVKM. V was pared by 10 bases and J by 0 bases, with 19 bases between. This CDR3 is 16 amino acids long. The CDR3 DNA is TGTGCCATAAACGAGGGAGGAACTAGTAGCAATCAGCCCCAGCATTTT. It codes for CAINEGGTSSNQPQHF.

The chain combines TRBV7-9 with TRBJ1-5; TRBD1 matches at 9 bases. Germline assignment: CDR1 SEHNR and CDR2 FQNEAQ (reference sequence). J gave up 7 bases and V 7 bases, and 8 bases lay outside the gene matches. The CDR3 is 14 residues long. The CDR3 DNA reads as TGTGCCAGCAAACGACAGGGGGAAGAGCAGCCCCAGCATTTT. Protein: CASKRQGEEQPQHF. Combining the CDR3 with reference TRBV7-9 and TRBJ1-5 gives the whole variable domain DTGVSQNPRHKITKRGQNVTFRCDPISEHNRLYWYRQTLGQGPEFLTYFQNEAQLEKSRLLSDRFSAERPKGSFSTLEIQRTEQGDSAMYLCASKRQGEEQPQHFGDGTRLSIL.

The rearrangement joins TRBV5-1 to TRBJ2-3; TRBD2 matches at 8 bases. The CDR3 spans 16 residues. Per germline, CDR1 SGHRS and CDR2 YFSETQ. V gave up 0 bases and J gave up 5 bases; unmatched junction bases: 8. The CDR3 sequence: CASSLGESGGGDTQYF. The CDR3 DNA follows: TGCGCCAGCAGCTTGGGAGAGAGCGGGGGAGGAGATACGCAGTATTTT. Complete variable domain (other parts from reference TRBV5-1 and TRBJ2-3): KAGVTQTPRYLIKTRGQQVTLSCSPISGHRSVSWYQQTPGQGLQFLFEYFSETQRNKGNFPGRFSGRQFSNSRSEMNVSTLELGDSALYLCASSLGESGGGDTQYFGPGTRLTVL.

The chain couples TRBV6-5 to TRBJ2-7, with TRBD1 matching 9 bases. The CDR3 sequence is 16 residues long. V gave up 4 bases and J gave up 3 bases; unmatched junction bases: 10. CDR1 is MNHEY, CDR2 SVGAGI, per germline. The CDR3 here is CASSLNAGTGYYEQYF. DNA for the CDR3: TGTGCCAGCAGTTTGAACGCCGGGACAGGGTACTACGAGCAGTACTTC.

This clone was seen just once. The rearrangement joins TRBV5-4 to TRBJ1-2, with 10 positions matching TRBD1. V lost 2 bases and J lost 2; bases outside the gene matches: 3. Per the germline V gene, CDR1 is SGHNT and CDR2 is YYREEE (reference sequence). The CDR3 loop spans 15 amino acids. The CDR3 region has the DNA TGTGCCAGCAGCTTACCGGGACAGGGGAACTATGGCTACACCTTC. It is translated as CASSLPGQGNYGYTF.

This chain connects TRBV28 to TRBJ2-5; D possibly corresponds to TRBD2 (7 bases). Deletions cut 8 bases from V and 2 bases from J, with 18 bases between. The germline CDR1 and CDR2 sequences are MDHEN and SYDVKM. CDR3 size: 15 residues. The CDR3 loop reads CASGRTGGAQETQYF. The DNA of the CDR3 is TGTGCCAGCGGTCGGACTGGGGGGGCGCAAGAGACCCAGTACTTC.